These 20 T cell receptor beta chains originate from one sample sequenced in a study of blood T cell repertoires in COVID-19. Data came from immunoSEQ multiplex PCR; TCRdb stores just in-frame clones and leaves some out. The data hold about 36,000 clones, with about nine tenths observed a single time. Sequenced input: peripheral blood. The receptors derive from a human donor in a cohort sampled during active COVID-19.

The chain links TRBV5-5 to TRBJ1-5, with D unclear. This CDR3 has 14 residues. Germline assignment: CDR1 SGHKS and CDR2 YYEKEE (reference sequence). Trimming stripped 4 bases from V and 5 bases from J, with 13 bases between. In DNA form, the CDR3 reads TGTGCCAGCAGCCCGCATCCTAGAGATCAGCCCCAGCATTTT. Translating it yields CASSPHPRDQPQHF.

The table lists this clone with a count of one. The chain carries TRBV18 and TRBJ2-5, with 9 bases matching TRBD1. V shed 8 bases and J 2 bases; nucleotides not matched to a gene: 12. The germline gives CDR1 KGHSH, CDR2 LQKENI. CDR3 size: 16 residues. The CDR3 DNA reads as TGTGCCAGCACGCCGGGACAGGGAATCTCGCAAGAGACCCAGTACTTC. Translated, it gives CASTPGQGISQETQYF.

This rearrangement joins TRBV29-1 to TRBJ2-7; no reliable D call. CDR1 SQVTM and CDR2 ANQGSEA come from the germline V gene. The CDR3 sequence is 12 residues long. V lost 4 bases and J lost 5, with 12 bases in between. The DNA of the CDR3 is TGCAGCGTTGTATTCGGGTTACACGAGCAGTACTTC. Its protein is CSVVFGLHEQYF.

The chain links TRBV6-6 to TRBJ2-5, with TRBD2 matching 16 bases. J gave up 9 bases and V 5 bases, and 6 bases lay outside the gene matches. This CDR3 has 15 amino acids. Germline assignment: CDR1 MNHNY and CDR2 SVGAGI (reference sequence). CDR3 nucleotides: TGTGCCAGCAGTGGGACTAGCGGGAGGGCCTCGGCCCAGTACTTC. This translates into CASSGTSGRASAQYF.

This clone was seen more than once but under ten times. The CDR3 is CASSQDRGDRGIQPQHF. Here the CDR3 DNA reads TGTGCCAGCAGCCAAGATCGCGGGGACAGGGGAATTCAGCCCCAGCATTTT. V and J are TRBV3-1 (or the pseudogene TRBV3-2) and TRBJ1-5; TRBD1 matches at 10 bases. Trimming cost V 0 bases and J 6 bases; bases outside gene matches: 8. The length of the CDR3 is 17 residues. Per the germline V gene, CDR1 is LGHDT and CDR2 is YNNKEL (reference sequence).

This clone turned up a few times. This chain connects TRBV5-4 to TRBJ2-7; TRBD1 aligns across 7 bases. The ends lost 2 bases at V and 0 bases at J; junction bases unmatched: 2. Germline lookup yields CDR1 SGHNT and CDR2 YYREEE (reference sequence). The CDR3 has 14 residues. As DNA, the CDR3 is TGTGCCAGCAGCTTACAGGGGCTCTCCTACGAGCAGTACTTC. It specifies CASSLQGLSYEQYF.

The gene calls are TRBV30 and TRBJ1-5; no clear D gene. V was shortened by 3 bases and J by 0 bases, with 6 bases between the two germline ends. The CDR3 spans 13 residues. Germline loops: CDR1 GTSNPN, CDR2 SVGIG (reference sequence). The CDR3 nucleotides read TGTGCCTGGAGCGCAGATAGCAATCAGCCCCAGCATTTT. Translated: CAWSADSNQPQHF.

V and J are TRBV2 and TRBJ1-2; perhaps TRBD1 as D (6 bases). This CDR3 contains 14 residues. V lost 5 bases to trimming and J lost 6 bases, with 16 bases between them. Germline V lookup: CDR1 SNHLY, CDR2 FYNNEI. CDR3 in DNA: TGTGCCAGCAGTCCGGGGGGGCCTGTTAATGGCTACACCTTC. This codes for CASSPGGPVNGYTF.

V usage is TRBV28 and J usage is TRBJ2-7; no definite D call. Deletions cut 4 bases from V and 3 bases from J, with 10 bases between. The CDR3 length is 13 residues. Per germline, CDR1 MDHEN and CDR2 SYDVKM. Written as DNA, the CDR3 is TGTGCCAGCAGTTCCCCACAAGACTACGAGCAGTACTTC. Its protein product is CASSSPQDYEQYF.

This chain links TRBV2 with TRBJ2-3, with 8 positions matching TRBD2. J gave up 2 bases and V 9 bases, and 7 bases lay outside the gene matches. CDR1 SNHLY and CDR2 FYNNEI come from the germline V gene. The CDR3 has 14 amino acids. The CDR3 region has the DNA TGTGCCAGACAAGCGGGAGCCAACACAGATACGCAGTATTTT. Translation: CARQAGANTDTQYF.

A few counts support this clone. V is TRBV9 and J is TRBJ2-7, with TRBD2 matching 7 bases. The V and J ends lost 4 bases and 3 bases, in that order; junction bases with no gene match: 7. Germline V lookup: CDR1 SGDLS, CDR2 YYNGEE. This CDR3 has 14 residues. For the CDR3, the DNA is TGTGCCAGCAGCTCCGGGACTATCAACTACGAGCAGTACTTC. Translated: CASSSGTINYEQYF. The full variable domain, rest sourced from reference TRBV9 and TRBJ2-7, is DSGVTQTPKHLITATGQRVTLRCSPRSGDLSVYWYQQSLDQGLQFLIQYYNGEERAKGNILERFSAQQFPDLHSELNLSSLELGDSALYFCASSSGTINYEQYFGPGTRLTVT.

CDR3: CASSTLTQPNYGYTF. The CDR3 DNA follows: TGTGCCAGTAGTACCCTGACACAGCCCAACTATGGCTACACCTTC. The rearrangement joins TRBV19 to TRBJ1-2; unclear D gene. Trimming shortened V by 4 bases and J by 2 bases, and 14 bases separated the two germline ends. Germline loops: CDR1 LNHDA, CDR2 SQIVND (reference sequence). The CDR3 length is 15 residues. Complete variable domain (other parts from reference TRBV19 and TRBJ1-2): DGGITQSPKYLFRKEGQNVTLSCEQNLNHDAMYWYRQDPGQGLRLIYYSQIVNDFQKGDIAEGYSVSREKKESFPLTVTSAQKNPTAFYLCASSTLTQPNYGYTFGSGTRLTVV.

This clone showed up just once. The genes are TRBV22-1 and TRBJ1-3. TRBV22-1 is deemed a pseudogene. This CDR3 has 17 amino acids. DNA for the CDR3: TGTCCTGGGAGCGCCTTTCCCGGAGGCCCCTCTGGAAACACCATATATTTT. It yields the protein CPGSAFPGGPSGNTIYF.

V usage is TRBV27 and J usage is TRBJ2-2; perhaps TRBD1 as D (5 bases). CDR3 length: 16 amino acids. CDR1 and CDR2 (germline): MNHEY, SMNVEV (reference sequence). V was pared by 8 bases and J by 0 bases, with 16 bases between. The CDR3 sequence: CASSNGPGSNTGELFF. Here the CDR3 DNA reads TGTGCCAGCTCAAACGGGCCAGGGTCGAACACCGGGGAGCTGTTTTTT.

This chain links TRBV19 with TRBJ2-3, with TRBD1 matching over 9 bases. CDR1 LNHDA and CDR2 SQIVND come from the germline V gene (reference sequence). After removal of 6 bases from V and 4 bases from J, the junction contained 8 bases not matched to a gene. This CDR3 region has 15 residues. CDR3 bases: TGTGCCAGTAGCCTGGGACAGGGAGCCGCAGATACGCAGTATTTT. It is translated as CASSLGQGAADTQYF.

V usage is TRBV28 and J usage is TRBJ2-7, with 8 bases matching TRBD1. J was trimmed by 2 bases and V by 5 bases; bases with no gene match: 11. Germline V CDR1 and CDR2: MDHEN, SYDVKM. The CDR3 length is 16 residues. The CDR3 bases are TGTGCCAGCAGTGCGGGGACAGGCCTACCCGCCTACGAGCAGTACTTC. Protein product: CASSAGTGLPAYEQYF.

V is TRBV2 and J is TRBJ2-2, with 15 positions matching TRBD2. Germline trimming cut 6 bases from V and 7 bases from J; bases unmatched to any gene: 6. Germline values: CDR1 SNHLY, CDR2 FYNNEI. CDR3 length: 16 amino acids. Here the CDR3 DNA reads TGTGCCAGCAGCGGGACTAGCGGGAGGTGGGACGGGGAGCTGTTTTTT. It yields the protein CASSGTSGRWDGELFF. Variable domain in full (rest from reference TRBV2 and TRBJ2-2): EPEVTQTPSHQVTQMGQEVILRCVPISNHLYFYWYRQILGQKVEFLVSFYNNEISEKSEIFDDQFSVERPDGSNFTLKIRSTKLEDSAMYFCASSGTSGRWDGELFFGEGSRLTVL.

The chain employs TRBV24-1 and TRBJ2-1; possibly TRBD2 for D (5 bases). This CDR3 is built from 15 residues. CDR1 KGHDR and CDR2 SFDVKD come from the germline V gene. The V gene lost 3 bases and the J gene lost 8 bases, with 16 bases spanning the gap. In DNA form, the CDR3 reads TGTGCCACCAGTGATCCAGGACCGGGGTTGCATGAGCAGTTCTTC. This codes for CATSDPGPGLHEQFF.

This chain connects TRBV18 to TRBJ1-2; 12 bases align to TRBD1. In germline, CDR1 is KGHSH, CDR2 LQKENI. V lost 6 bases, J lost 0 bases, and 8 bases stayed unmatched. The CDR3 spans 17 residues. Here the CDR3 DNA reads TGTGCCAGCTCGCTCACCGGGACAGGGGGCCCTAACTATGGCTACACCTTC. It encodes CASSLTGTGGPNYGYTF.

This clone qualifies as medium-sized. V is TRBV28 and J is TRBJ2-4, with 7 bases aligning to TRBD2. The J segment lost 0 bases and the V segment lost 7 bases, leaving 12 bases of the junction unmatched. Germline V gene lookup returns CDR1 MDHEN and CDR2 SYDVKM. The CDR3 extends over 17 amino acids. The CDR3 is CASNPQRGGVAKNIQYF. In DNA, the CDR3 is TGTGCCAGCAATCCCCAGCGGGGTGGGGTAGCCAAAAACATTCAGTACTTC.